This T cell receptor (beta chain) was captured by sequencing in a study of T-cell reconstitution after alpha-beta-depleted transplantation in children. This clonotype was recorded at least ten times. Preparation of the TCRbeta library was carried out with unique molecular identifiers. TCRdb reprocessed the PCR reads with MiXCR, giving one entry per CDR3 protein. The repertoire includes about 610,000 distinct CDR3 sequences, about 10% of them detected once, and about 4.3% sits in the top ten. Germline trimming cut 0 bases from V and 5 bases from J; bases unmatched to any gene: 9. The CDR3 length is 17 residues.

The J gene is TRBJ2-3, the V gene TRBV12-3 or TRBV12-4; 9 bases fit TRBD2. The sample in question was PBMCs from the stem cell graft donor, obtained from the stem cell graft. This receptor was taken from a human donor who donated a stem cell graft to a child with acute myeloid leukemia. CDR3 nucleotides: TGTGCCAGCAGTTTAGCGATGGCGGGAGGGCCGATAGATACGCAGTATTTT. This translates into CASSLAMAGGPIDTQYF.